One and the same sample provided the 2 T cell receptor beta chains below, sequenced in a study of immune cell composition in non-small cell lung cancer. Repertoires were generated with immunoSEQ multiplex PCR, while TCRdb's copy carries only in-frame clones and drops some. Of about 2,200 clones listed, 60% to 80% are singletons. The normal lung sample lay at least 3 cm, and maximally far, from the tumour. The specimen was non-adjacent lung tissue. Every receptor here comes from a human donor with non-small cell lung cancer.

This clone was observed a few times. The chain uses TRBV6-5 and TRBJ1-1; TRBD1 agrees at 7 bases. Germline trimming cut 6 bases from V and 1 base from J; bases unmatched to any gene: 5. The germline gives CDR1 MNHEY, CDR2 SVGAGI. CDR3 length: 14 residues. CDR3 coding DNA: TGTGCCAGCAGCCCCCGGACAGGGAACACTGAAGCTTTCTTT. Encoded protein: CASSPRTGNTEAFF.

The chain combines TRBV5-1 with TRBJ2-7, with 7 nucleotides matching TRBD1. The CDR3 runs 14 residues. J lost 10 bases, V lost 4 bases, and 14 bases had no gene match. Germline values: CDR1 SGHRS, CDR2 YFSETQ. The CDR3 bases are TGCGCCAGCAGCCCCGAGCCGGGGACAGCGGCTCAGTACTTC. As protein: CASSPEPGTAAQYF. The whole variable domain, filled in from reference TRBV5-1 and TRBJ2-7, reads KAGVTQTPRYLIKTRGQQVTLSCSPISGHRSVSWYQQTPGQGLQFLFEYFSETQRNKGNFPGRFSGRQFSNSRSEMNVSTLELGDSALYLCASSPEPGTAAQYFGPGTRLTVT.